One and the same sample provided the 27 T cell receptor beta chains below, sequenced in a study of T cells in Graves' hyperthyroidism and ophthalmopathy. RNA transcripts served as the template for amplifying TCR beta CDR3 regions. A set of HTBI primers served as the primers for a first-round RT-PCR of the TCR CDR3. TCRdb recomputed calls from the multiplex PCR reads with MiXCR, one row per CDR3 protein. The data contain around 190,000 distinct CDR3 sequences, about 15% of them singletons. The source material was blood. The receptors here all came from a woman in her forties or fifties with Graves' hyperthyroidism.

In this sample, this clonotype turned up a few times. The genes are TRBV19 and TRBJ1-1; the match to TRBD1 covers 9 bases. CDR3 length: 14 amino acids. V trimming: 6 bases; J trimming: 5 bases; junction bases outside the gene matches: 7. CDR1 is LNHDA and CDR2 is SQIVND in the germline V gene (reference sequence). The DNA of the CDR3 is TGTGCCAGTAGCCGGGACAGGGATGATACTGAAGCTTTCTTT. This encodes CASSRDRDDTEAFF.

This clonotype was detected a few times. V usage is TRBV20-1 and J usage is TRBJ2-7; 8 positions agree with TRBD1. The CDR3 has 12 amino acids. Trimming cost V 5 bases and J 7 bases; bases outside gene matches: 7. In germline, CDR1 is DFQATT, CDR2 SNEGSKA (reference sequence). This CDR3 reads CSAYRGAREQYF. The DNA for the CDR3 is TGCAGTGCTTACAGGGGGGCGAGGGAGCAGTACTTC.

Many counts were recorded for this clonotype. V is TRBV28 and J is TRBJ1-1; D is perhaps TRBD1 (5 bases). V was shortened by 2 bases and J by 1 base, with 8 bases between the two germline ends. The CDR3 totals 14 residues. Germline values: CDR1 MDHEN, CDR2 SYDVKM. CDR3 sequence reads: CASSLGGSNTEAFF. The DNA for the CDR3 is TGTGCCAGCAGTTTAGGGGGTTCGAACACTGAAGCTTTCTTT.

The chain couples TRBV30 to TRBJ2-1, with unresolved D. Trimming removed 7 bases at V and 7 bases at J, with 14 bases between. Germline V gene lookup returns CDR1 GTSNPN and CDR2 SVGIG (reference sequence). The CDR3 has 12 residues. CDR3 sequence: CASYPIANEQFF. In nucleotides, the CDR3 is TGTGCCTCCTACCCAATAGCAAATGAGCAGTTCTTC.

In its sample, this clonotype was seen a few times. The chain recombines TRBV27 with TRBJ2-1; 7 bases match TRBD2. There are 15 residues in the CDR3. From germline, CDR1 is MNHEY and CDR2 SMNVEV (reference sequence). Germline trimming cut 3 bases from V and 1 base from J; bases unmatched to any gene: 3. The CDR3 nucleotides are TGTGCCAGCAGTTTGAGCGGGGAGTCCTACAATGAGCAGTTCTTC. It yields the protein CASSLSGESYNEQFF.

This clonotype was counted only a few times. This rearrangement joins TRBV4-2 to TRBJ2-3; 10 nucleotides align to TRBD2. The V gene end was trimmed by 4 bases and the J gene end by 3 bases; junction bases not matched to a gene: 1. The CDR3 is made up of 14 amino acids. Per germline, CDR1 LGHNA and CDR2 YNFKEQ. In DNA form, the CDR3 reads TGTGCCAGCAGCCGGGGACTAGCGACAGATACGCAGTATTTT. This translates into CASSRGLATDTQYF.

This clonotype showed up just a few times. V usage is TRBV19 and J usage is TRBJ2-7, with TRBD1 matching over 10 bases. The CDR3 length is 14 residues. J gave up 5 bases and V 5 bases, and 6 bases lay outside the gene matches. The germline CDR1 and CDR2 sequences are LNHDA and SQIVND (reference sequence). The CDR3 DNA reads as TGTGCCAGTAGTCTCCGGGACAGGGGCCACGAGCAGTACTTC. Protein product: CASSLRDRGHEQYF. The full variable domain, completed using reference TRBV19 and TRBJ2-7, is DGGITQSPKYLFRKEGQNVTLSCEQNLNHDAMYWYRQDPGQGLRLIYYSQIVNDFQKGDIAEGYSVSREKKESFPLTVTSAQKNPTAFYLCASSLRDRGHEQYFGPGTRLTVT.

This clonotype was counted only a few times. The chain recombines TRBV12-3 or TRBV12-4 with TRBJ1-2; maybe TRBD1 (6 bases). V was clipped by 3 bases and J by 7 bases, with 12 bases between them. There are 13 residues in the CDR3. The CDR3 bases are TGTGCCAGCAGTTTGGGGGCAGGGATTGGCTACACCTTC. Translation gives CASSLGAGIGYTF.

The rearrangement uses TRBV6-6 and TRBJ1-1; D gene unclear. Between the trimmed V and J ends, which lost 2 bases and 1 base, there was a span of 14 bases. Germline V gene sequence: CDR1 MNHNY, CDR2 SVGAGI (reference sequence). The CDR3 extends over 16 amino acids. As DNA, the CDR3 is TGTGCCAGCAGTTACCGGCAGGCGATTGGGAACACTGAAGCTTTCTTT. This gives the protein CASSYRQAIGNTEAFF.

The rearrangement links TRBV10-3 to TRBJ1-6, with TRBD1 matching over 7 bases. The CDR3 runs to 13 residues. With V trimmed by 10 bases and J by 7 bases, 7 bases remained unmatched. The germline V gene has CDR1 ENHRY and CDR2 SYGVKD. This chain's CDR3 is CASDDRVNSPLHF. As DNA, the CDR3 is TGTGCCAGCGACGACAGGGTGAATTCACCCCTCCACTTT.

This clonotype occurred many times. The chain couples TRBV7-9 to TRBJ2-5; the D is unclear. The CDR3 extends over 17 amino acids. Deletions cut 1 base from V and 4 bases from J, with 19 bases between. Germline CDR1 is SEHNR and CDR2 is FQNEAQ (reference sequence). CDR3 protein: CASSLVSFGIARETQYF. CDR3 DNA sequence: TGTGCCAGCAGCTTAGTTTCTTTTGGGATAGCCCGAGAGACCCAGTACTTC.

This clonotype was picked up many times. The chain links TRBV14 to TRBJ1-1; D might be TRBD1 (6 bases). The CDR3 spans 16 residues. Trimming took 7 bases from V and 1 from J, leaving 19 bases between them. From germline, CDR1 is SGHDN and CDR2 FVKESK. CDR3: CASNPMYGTKNTEAFF. For the CDR3, the DNA is TGTGCCAGCAACCCCATGTATGGGACAAAGAACACTGAAGCTTTCTTT.

This clonotype was seen a few times. A much bigger clone sits one base away, suggesting this may be a read error. V is TRBV20-1 and J is TRBJ2-5; D gene unclear. The CDR3 runs 13 residues. Germline CDR1 reads DFQATT; CDR2 reads SNEGSKA (reference sequence). Trimming left V 6 bases short and J 5 bases short, with 16 bases between. CDR3 sequence: CSALDLAMETQYF. The CDR3 DNA follows: TGCAGTGCCTTGGACCTTGCCATGGAGACCCAGTACTTC.

This clonotype came up many times. The chain recombines TRBV10-3 with TRBJ2-1; D is possibly TRBD1 or TRBD2 (7 bases each). Germline lookup yields CDR1 ENHRY and CDR2 SYGVKD. Trimming took 8 bases from V and 0 from J, leaving 17 bases between them. CDR3 length: 16 amino acids. CDR3 region: CAILPQGGSSYNEQFF. CDR3 nucleotides: TGTGCCATCTTGCCCCAGGGGGGGAGCTCCTACAATGAGCAGTTCTTC.

The rearrangement links TRBV6-1 to TRBJ1-2; D gene uncertain. Trimming took off 6 bases at V and 0 bases at J, with 17 bases between the two ends. Per germline, CDR1 MNHNS and CDR2 SASEGT. The CDR3 totals 16 residues. The CDR3 protein is CASSLLLAGTNYGYTF. CDR3 in DNA: TGTGCCAGCAGCCTACTCTTGGCAGGAACTAACTATGGCTACACCTTC.

This clonotype was recorded at least ten times. J is TRBJ2-1 and V is TRBV7-3; 13 bases align to TRBD2. The length of the CDR3 is 15 residues. V was clipped by 2 bases and J by 10 bases; unmatched bases: 5. The germline CDR1 and CDR2 sequences are SGHTA and FQGTGA. The CDR3 protein is CASSLGLAGVREQFF. As DNA, the CDR3 is TGTGCCAGCAGCTTAGGACTAGCGGGAGTAAGGGAGCAGTTCTTC.

The gene calls are TRBV7-2 and TRBJ2-7; 8 bases line up with TRBD1. The CDR3 has 13 amino acids. V lost 3 bases to trimming and J lost 6 bases; unmatched junction nucleotides: 4. Germline V CDR1 and CDR2: SGHTA, FQGNSA. Here the CDR3 DNA reads TGTGCCAGCAGCTTGGGACAGGTATCCGAGCAGTACTTC. This encodes CASSLGQVSEQYF.

The CDR3 nucleotides are TGTGCCAGCAGCTCCATCCGGGACAGTAATGAAAAACTGTTTTTT. This translates into CASSSIRDSNEKLFF. The rearrangement joins TRBV7-9 to TRBJ1-4, with 7 bases identical to TRBD1. This CDR3 contains 15 residues. The V gene's germline CDR1 is SEHNR and CDR2 FQNEAQ (reference sequence). Trimming at V came to 4 bases and at J to 4 bases, leaving 6 bases not matched to a gene. The entire variable domain, with the rest obtained from reference TRBV7-9 and TRBJ1-4, is as follows: DTGVSQNPRHKITKRGQNVTFRCDPISEHNRLYWYRQTLGQGPEFLTYFQNEAQLEKSRLLSDRFSAERPKGSFSTLEIQRTEQGDSAMYLCASSSIRDSNEKLFFGSGTQLSVL.

This chain connects TRBV27 to TRBJ2-5; TRBD1 is a possible D gene (5 bases). Trimming removed 5 bases from V and 11 bases from J, with 15 bases in between. The CDR3 contains 12 residues. Per germline, CDR1 MNHEY and CDR2 SMNVEV (reference sequence). The CDR3 here is CASSNLRQSQYF. DNA of the CDR3: TGTGCCAGCAGTAACCTCAGACAGTCTCAGTACTTC.

The chain has TRBV28 and TRBJ2-2; the match to TRBD2 covers 12 bases. The CDR3 totals 15 residues. Germline values: CDR1 MDHEN, CDR2 SYDVKM. The V segment lost 8 bases and the J segment 1 base; nucleotides outside the gene matches: 2. CDR3 sequence: CASGLAGMNTGELFF. For the CDR3, the DNA is TGTGCCAGCGGACTAGCGGGGATGAACACCGGGGAGCTGTTTTTT.

The V and J genes are TRBV6-1 and TRBJ1-5, with D possibly matching TRBD1 (6 bases). This CDR3 is built from 13 residues. The V and J ends lost 3 bases and 4 bases respectively, with 7 bases between them. The germline CDR1 and CDR2 sequences are MNHNS and SASEGT. CDR3 loop: CASSERGNQPQHF. For the CDR3, the DNA is TGTGCCAGCAGTGAGAGGGGGAATCAGCCCCAGCATTTT.

At least ten counts were recorded for this clonotype. This CDR3 reads CASSEGTVHTDTQYF. In DNA form, the CDR3 reads TGTGCCAGCAGTGAAGGGACAGTCCACACAGATACGCAGTATTTT. The rearrangement uses TRBV12-3 or TRBV12-4 and TRBJ2-3; 7 nucleotides match TRBD1. V trimming: 5 bases; J trimming: 2 bases; junction bases outside the gene matches: 7. This CDR3 is built from 15 residues.

This clonotype was seen many times. This CDR3 is CASSTRVGETQYF. Written as DNA, the CDR3 is TGTGCCAGCAGCACCAGGGTTGGGGAGACCCAGTACTTC. V gene TRBV7-2 combines with J gene TRBJ2-5; possibly TRBD1 for D (5 bases). There are 13 residues in the CDR3. V was shortened by 5 bases and J by 5 bases, with 12 bases between the two germline ends. Germline V lookup: CDR1 SGHTA, CDR2 FQGNSA. The full variable domain, its missing parts supplied by reference TRBV7-2 and TRBJ2-5, is GAGVSQSPSNKVTEKGKDVELRCDPISGHTALYWYRQSLGQGLEFLIYFQGNSAPDKSGLPSDRFSAERTGGSVSTLTIQRTQQEDSAVYLCASSTRVGETQYFGPGTRLLVL.

The rearrangement uses TRBV27 and TRBJ2-1; no clear D. Germline V CDR1 and CDR2: MNHEY, SMNVEV (reference sequence). This CDR3 has 16 amino acids. The V and J ends lost 7 bases and 0 bases respectively, with 16 bases between them. The CDR3 bases are TGTGCCAGCACCAATGGGATGGACGGCTCCTACAATGAGCAGTTCTTC. Amino acid sequence: CASTNGMDGSYNEQFF.

The chain carries TRBV27 and TRBJ2-7; the match to TRBD2 covers 9 bases. From germline, CDR1 is MNHEY and CDR2 SMNVEV (reference sequence). This CDR3 is built from 15 residues. With 8 bases clipped from V and 4 bases from J, the junction kept 12 bases outside the gene matches. In nucleotides, the CDR3 is TGTGCCAGCCAAAAAACCCTAGCGGGACGATACGAGCAGTACTTC. Protein product: CASQKTLAGRYEQYF.

This clonotype was found a few times. The chain recombines TRBV7-2 with TRBJ2-1, with D unclear. This CDR3 is 12 amino acids long. Trimming removed 5 bases from V and 10 bases from J, with 12 bases in between. Germline V gives CDR1 SGHTA, CDR2 FQGNSA. The CDR3 spells CASSAQFSEQFF. The CDR3 bases are TGTGCCAGCAGCGCCCAGTTCTCGGAGCAGTTCTTC.

This clonotype was seen only a few times. V and J are TRBV12-3 or TRBV12-4 and TRBJ2-3; 8 positions match TRBD2. The CDR3 has 13 residues. Trimming took 1 base from V and 6 from J; bases not matched to a gene: 0. The CDR3 reads CASSLGGRDTQYF. CDR3 DNA sequence: TGTGCCAGCAGTTTAGGCGGGAGGGATACGCAGTATTTT.